One sample yielded the 20 T cell receptor beta chains listed below, sequenced in a study of control samples from healthy donors and cancer patients. The repertoire was sequenced with immunoSEQ multiplex PCR; TCRdb's copy has only in-frame clones and lacks some. The table lists 150,000 to 200,000 clones, about 93% of them singletons. Sequences were obtained from blood. The receptors shown here come from a woman aged 60-75 years in good health.

The table lists this clone with a count of one. The chain has TRBV7-9 and TRBJ2-5, with 7 bases fitting TRBD1. Germline CDR1 and CDR2: SEHNR and FQNEAQ (reference sequence). This CDR3 is 14 amino acids long. V lost 7 bases to trimming and J lost 4 bases; unmatched junction nucleotides: 9. The CDR3 bases are TGTGCCAGCACCCTAGGGGACAGCGTAGAGACCCAGTACTTC. Translated: CASTLGDSVETQYF.

The genes are TRBV19 and TRBJ2-5; TRBD2 is a possible D gene (6 bases). V lost 6 bases to trimming and J lost 0 bases, with 11 bases between them. The CDR3 is made up of 14 amino acids. The V gene's germline CDR1 is LNHDA and CDR2 SQIVND (reference sequence). The CDR3: CASRDREYQETQYF. The CDR3, as DNA: TGTGCCAGTAGAGATCGGGAGTACCAAGAGACCCAGTACTTC.

The J gene is TRBJ1-3, the V gene TRBV12-3 or TRBV12-4; the D is unclear. The ends were cut back, 3 bases at V and 11 bases at J, with 11 bases in the middle. CDR3 length: 12 residues. CDR3: CASSLVPSSIYF. DNA of the CDR3: TGTGCCAGCAGTTTGGTACCCTCCTCCATATATTTT.

This clone appeared once. The rearrangement links TRBV7-9 to TRBJ2-3; TRBD2 matches at 10 bases. The germline V gene has CDR1 SEHNR and CDR2 FQNEAQ (reference sequence). This CDR3 comprises 15 residues. V lost 1 base to trimming and J lost 4 bases; unmatched junction nucleotides: 2. CDR3 sequence reads: CASSLGLAGADTQYF. Here the CDR3 DNA reads TGTGCCAGCAGCTTAGGACTAGCGGGCGCAGATACGCAGTATTTT. The full variable domain, rest sourced from reference TRBV7-9 and TRBJ2-3, is DTGVSQNPRHKITKRGQNVTFRCDPISEHNRLYWYRQTLGQGPEFLTYFQNEAQLEKSRLLSDRFSAERPKGSFSTLEIQRTEQGDSAMYLCASSLGLAGADTQYFGPGTRLTVL.

This chain connects TRBV4-3 to TRBJ2-1; D unresolved. Germline assignment: CDR1 LGHNA and CDR2 YSLEER. The CDR3 has 11 amino acids. Trimming left V 0 bases short and J 12 bases short, with 6 bases between. CDR3 nucleotide sequence: TGCGCCAGCAGCCAAGATGCCAGGCAGTTCTTC. This codes for CASSQDARQFF.

The chain uses TRBV9 and TRBJ1-1, with D maybe TRBD1 (5 bases). V shed 0 bases and J shed 3 bases, with 12 bases lying between them. CDR1 SGDLS and CDR2 YYNGEE come from the germline V gene. This CDR3 is 15 amino acids long. CDR3 bases: TGTGCCAGCAGCGTAGCTAGGGACCGGGACACTGAAGCTTTCTTT. Translating gives CASSVARDRDTEAFF. Filled out from reference TRBV9 and TRBJ1-1, the complete variable domain reads DSGVTQTPKHLITATGQRVTLRCSPRSGDLSVYWYQQSLDQGLQFLIQYYNGEERAKGNILERFSAQQFPDLHSELNLSSLELGDSALYFCASSVARDRDTEAFFGQGTRLTVV.

V usage is TRBV25-1 and J usage is TRBJ2-7; TRBD1 matches 7 bases. The CDR3 totals 16 residues. V was clipped by 2 bases and J by 5 bases; unmatched bases: 12. Germline lookup yields CDR1 MGHDK and CDR2 SYGVNS. DNA of the CDR3: TGTGCCAGCAGTGAACGTGCTTATGTTAGGGGGCACGAGCAGTACTTC. As protein: CASSERAYVRGHEQYF.

The chain uses TRBV27 and TRBJ1-1; possible D gene TRBD1, 5 bases. This CDR3 spans 14 amino acids. Looked up from germline, CDR1 is MNHEY and CDR2 is SMNVEV (reference sequence). V lost 6 bases and J 0 bases, leaving 11 bases between the germline ends. The CDR3 loop reads CASRNRPVNTEAFF. CDR3 coding DNA: TGTGCCAGCAGAAACAGGCCGGTGAACACTGAAGCTTTCTTT.

The rearrangement links TRBV5-1 to TRBJ2-7; no clear D gene. The V and J ends lost 0 bases and 2 bases respectively, with 9 bases between them. The CDR3 totals 14 residues. Germline V gene lookup returns CDR1 SGHRS and CDR2 YFSETQ. The DNA for the CDR3 is TGCGCCAGCAGCTTGGGTCAGCCGACCTACGAGCAGTACTTC. It is translated as CASSLGQPTYEQYF.

J is TRBJ1-5 and V is TRBV10-1; a weak D match, TRBD1 (6 bases). The CDR3 is 15 amino acids. Between the trimmed V and J ends, which lost 2 bases and 1 base, there was a span of 9 bases. CDR1 and CDR2 (germline): WNHNN, SYGVQD (reference sequence). The CDR3 region is CASSEPRGSNQPQHF. The CDR3 DNA is TGCGCCAGCAGTGAGCCCAGGGGAAGCAATCAGCCCCAGCATTTT.

The chain recombines TRBV7-2 with TRBJ1-1; 7 nucleotides align to TRBD1. Germline V gives CDR1 SGHTA, CDR2 FQGNSA. This CDR3 spans 15 amino acids. The V segment lost 1 base and the J segment 1 base; nucleotides outside the gene matches: 3. The DNA for the CDR3 is TGTGCCAGCAGCTTAGAGGACAGGCCGAACACTGAAGCTTTCTTT. It specifies CASSLEDRPNTEAFF. Full variable domain (remainder filled in from reference TRBV7-2 and TRBJ1-1): GAGVSQSPSNKVTEKGKDVELRCDPISGHTALYWYRQSLGQGLEFLIYFQGNSAPDKSGLPSDRFSAERTGGSVSTLTIQRTQQEDSAVYLCASSLEDRPNTEAFFGQGTRLTVV.

V gene TRBV15 combines with J gene TRBJ1-2; D is possibly TRBD1 (5 bases). CDR1 is LNHNV and CDR2 is YYDKDF in the germline V gene (reference sequence). CDR3 length: 14 residues. Between the trimmed V and J ends, which lost 0 bases and 6 bases, there was a span of 11 bases. CDR3 DNA: TGTGCCACCAGCAGAGATCGAGGGGTGAATGGCTACACCTTC. Encoded protein: CATSRDRGVNGYTF.

The chain is built from TRBV7-9 and TRBJ1-5; D is undetermined. Germline assignment: CDR1 SEHNR and CDR2 FQNEAQ (reference sequence). The CDR3 consists of 14 residues. Between the trimmed V and J ends, which lost 5 bases and 2 bases, there was a span of 10 bases. In DNA, the CDR3 is TGTGCCAGCAGCCAAGAGTGGGGCAATCAGCCCCAGCATTTT. Protein: CASSQEWGNQPQHF. Filled out from reference TRBV7-9 and TRBJ1-5, the complete variable domain reads DTGVSQNPRHKITKRGQNVTFRCDPISEHNRLYWYRQTLGQGPEFLTYFQNEAQLEKSRLLSDRFSAERPKGSFSTLEIQRTEQGDSAMYLCASSQEWGNQPQHFGDGTRLSIL.

The chain links TRBV11-2 to TRBJ2-3, with 7 nucleotides matching TRBD1. CDR3 length equals 17 residues. V lost 2 bases, J lost 2 bases, and 10 bases stayed unmatched. Germline V gives CDR1 SGHAT, CDR2 FQNNGV. Written as DNA, the CDR3 is TGTGCCAGCAGCTTATCGGATAGGGGGCCCTACACAGATACGCAGTATTTT. Amino acids: CASSLSDRGPYTDTQYF.

The chain combines TRBV5-1 with TRBJ1-6; a weak D match, TRBD1 (6 bases). CDR1 and CDR2 (germline): SGHRS, YFSETQ. V was pared by 4 bases and J by 7 bases, with 12 bases between. The length of the CDR3 is 14 residues. Written as DNA, the CDR3 is TGCGCCAGCAGCCTCACAGGGCACAATTCACCCCTCCACTTT. This encodes CASSLTGHNSPLHF.

This chain connects TRBV30 to TRBJ1-3; D gene uncertain. The germline V and J ends were trimmed by 0 bases and 7 bases, with 4 bases remaining between them. Germline V gene lookup returns CDR1 GTSNPN and CDR2 SVGIG (reference sequence). This CDR3 has 11 amino acids. CDR3 sequence (DNA): TGTGCCTGGAGTGTCGCGAACACCATATATTTT. Translating it yields CAWSVANTIYF.

V is TRBV29-1 and J is TRBJ2-3, with a tentative D call TRBD2 (7 bases). Germline V gene lookup returns CDR1 SQVTM and CDR2 ANQGSEA. V lost 3 bases and J lost 3, with 13 bases in between. The CDR3 has 14 residues. CDR3 region: CSVDRGAETDTQYF. In nucleotides, the CDR3 is TGCAGCGTTGACCGGGGGGCCGAGACAGATACGCAGTATTTT.

This sequence joins TRBV19 and TRBJ1-5; D is perhaps TRBD1 (6 bases). Looked up from germline, CDR1 is LNHDA and CDR2 is SQIVND (reference sequence). V was pared by 7 bases and J by 3 bases, with 19 bases between. The CDR3 loop spans 16 amino acids. CDR3 nucleotides: TGTGCCAGTACCCCCACTCAACAGGGTACCAATCAGCCCCAGCATTTT. It translates to CASTPTQQGTNQPQHF.

The chain uses TRBV21-1 and TRBJ2-7; the table's D call, TRBD2, has no DNA check behind it. TRBV21-1 constitutes a pseudogene. The CDR3 totals 16 residues. Here the CDR3 DNA reads TGTGCCAGCAGCATCCTCGCGGGGGGGCCCCACTACGAGCAGTACTTC. Translating gives CASSILAGGPHYEQYF.

CDR3 sequence (DNA): TGTGCCAGCAGCTCTCTAGACAGGGACTATGGCTACACCTTC. Protein: CASSSLDRDYGYTF. The V gene is TRBV5-6, the J gene TRBJ1-2; 7 bases align to TRBD1. V lost 3 bases and J lost 3; bases outside the gene matches: 5. This CDR3 comprises 14 residues. Per the germline V gene, CDR1 is SGHDT and CDR2 is YYEEEE.